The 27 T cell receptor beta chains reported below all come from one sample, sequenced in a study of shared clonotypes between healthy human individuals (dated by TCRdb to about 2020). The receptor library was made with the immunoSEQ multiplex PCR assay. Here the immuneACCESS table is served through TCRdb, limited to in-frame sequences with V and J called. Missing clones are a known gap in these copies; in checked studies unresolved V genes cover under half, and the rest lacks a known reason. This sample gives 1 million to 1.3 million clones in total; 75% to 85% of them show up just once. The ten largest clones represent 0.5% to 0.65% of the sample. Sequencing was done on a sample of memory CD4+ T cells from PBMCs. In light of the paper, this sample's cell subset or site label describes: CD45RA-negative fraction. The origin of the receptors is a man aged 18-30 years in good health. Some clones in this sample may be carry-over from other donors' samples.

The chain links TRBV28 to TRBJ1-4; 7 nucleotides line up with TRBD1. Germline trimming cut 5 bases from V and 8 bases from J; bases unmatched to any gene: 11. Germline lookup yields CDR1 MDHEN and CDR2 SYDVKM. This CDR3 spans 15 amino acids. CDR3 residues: CASSTIGRGEEKLFF. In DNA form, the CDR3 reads TGTGCCAGCAGTACGATCGGCAGGGGGGAGGAAAAACTGTTTTTT.

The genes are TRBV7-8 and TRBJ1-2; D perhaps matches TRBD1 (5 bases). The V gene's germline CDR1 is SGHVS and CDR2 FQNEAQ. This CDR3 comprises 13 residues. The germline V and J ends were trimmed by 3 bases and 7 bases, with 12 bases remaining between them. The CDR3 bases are TGTGCCAGCAGCTTCAGGGAAAGGAGTGGCTACACCTTC. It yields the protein CASSFRERSGYTF.

DNA for the CDR3: TGTGCCAGCAGCTTGAGGGTCGAGCGGGCTACAGATACGCAGTATTTT. It yields the protein CASSLRVERATDTQYF. The chain has TRBV5-4 and TRBJ2-3, with D perhaps matching TRBD2 (6 bases). This CDR3 is 16 amino acids long. Germline loops: CDR1 SGHNT, CDR2 YYREEE (reference sequence). V was cut by 1 base and J by 3 bases, with 15 bases left in between.

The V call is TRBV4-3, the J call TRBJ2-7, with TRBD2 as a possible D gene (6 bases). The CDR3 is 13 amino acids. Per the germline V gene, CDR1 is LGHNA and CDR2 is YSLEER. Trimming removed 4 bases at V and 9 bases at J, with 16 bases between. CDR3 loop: CASSLTTRLPQYF. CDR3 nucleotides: TGCGCCAGCAGCCTCACGACTAGGTTACCGCAGTACTTC.

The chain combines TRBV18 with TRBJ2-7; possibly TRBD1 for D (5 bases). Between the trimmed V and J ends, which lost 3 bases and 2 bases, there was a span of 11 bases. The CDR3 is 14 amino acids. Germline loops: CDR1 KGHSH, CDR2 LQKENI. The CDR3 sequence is CASSPTTDPYEQYF. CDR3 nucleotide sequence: TGTGCCAGCTCACCGACGACAGACCCCTACGAGCAGTACTTC.

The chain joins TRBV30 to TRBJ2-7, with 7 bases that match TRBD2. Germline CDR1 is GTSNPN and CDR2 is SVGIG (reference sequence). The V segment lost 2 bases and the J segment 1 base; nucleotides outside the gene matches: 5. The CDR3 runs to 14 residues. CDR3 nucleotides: TGTGCCTGGAGTATGACTAGCCCTTCCTACGAGCAGTACTTC. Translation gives CAWSMTSPSYEQYF. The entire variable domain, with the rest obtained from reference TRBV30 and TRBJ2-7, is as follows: SQTIHQWPATLVQPVGSPLSLECTVEGTSNPNLYWYRQAAGRGLQLLFYSVGIGQISSEVPQNLSASRPQDRQFILSSKKLLLSDSGFYLCAWSMTSPSYEQYFGPGTRLTVT.

CDR3 sequence reads: CASSRSGMRTYEQYF. For the CDR3, the DNA is TGTGCCAGCAGCCGGAGCGGGATGCGGACATACGAGCAGTACTTC. V is TRBV2 and J is TRBJ2-7; 7 positions match TRBD2. Germline CDR1 and CDR2: SNHLY and FYNNEI. The CDR3 runs 15 residues. V was pared by 6 bases and J by 4 bases, with 12 bases of the junction left unmatched.

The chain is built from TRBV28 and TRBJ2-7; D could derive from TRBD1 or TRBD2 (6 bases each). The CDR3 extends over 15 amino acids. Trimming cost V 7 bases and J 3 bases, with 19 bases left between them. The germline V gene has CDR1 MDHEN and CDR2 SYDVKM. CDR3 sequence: CASTGQGRTHYEQYF. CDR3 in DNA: TGTGCCAGCACCGGGCAGGGGAGGACACACTACGAGCAGTACTTC.

The CDR3 bases are TGTGCCAGCAGCCAAGGGGGCAGGGGATACGAGCAGTACTTC. Translation gives CASSQGGRGYEQYF. The chain recombines TRBV2 with TRBJ2-7; 7 bases fit TRBD1. The CDR3 extends over 14 amino acids. V was clipped by 6 bases and J by 4 bases; unmatched bases: 9. Germline-derived CDR1 and CDR2 are SNHLY and FYNNEI.

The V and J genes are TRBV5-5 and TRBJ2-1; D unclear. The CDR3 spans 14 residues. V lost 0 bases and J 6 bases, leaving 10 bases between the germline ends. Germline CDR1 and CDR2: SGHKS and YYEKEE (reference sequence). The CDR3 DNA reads TGTGCCAGCAGCTTGGTTGTCGTACTCAATGAGCAGTTCTTC. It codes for CASSLVVVLNEQFF. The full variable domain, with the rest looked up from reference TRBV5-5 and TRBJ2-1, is DAGVTQSPTHLIKTRGQQVTLRCSPISGHKSVSWYQQVLGQGPQFIFQYYEKEERGRGNFPDRFSARQFPNYSSELNVNALLLGDSALYLCASSLVVVLNEQFFGPGTRLTVL.

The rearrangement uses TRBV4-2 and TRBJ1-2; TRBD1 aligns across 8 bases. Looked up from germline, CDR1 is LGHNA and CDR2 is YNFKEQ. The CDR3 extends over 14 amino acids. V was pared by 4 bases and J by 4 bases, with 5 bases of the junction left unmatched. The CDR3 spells CASSPDRGPYGYTF. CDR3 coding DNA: TGTGCCAGCAGCCCAGACAGGGGCCCCTATGGCTACACCTTC.

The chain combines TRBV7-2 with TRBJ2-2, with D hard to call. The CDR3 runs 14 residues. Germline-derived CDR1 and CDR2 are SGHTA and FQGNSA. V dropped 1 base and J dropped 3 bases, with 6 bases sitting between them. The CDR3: CASSLDWDTGELFF. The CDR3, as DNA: TGTGCCAGCAGCTTAGATTGGGACACCGGGGAGCTGTTTTTT.

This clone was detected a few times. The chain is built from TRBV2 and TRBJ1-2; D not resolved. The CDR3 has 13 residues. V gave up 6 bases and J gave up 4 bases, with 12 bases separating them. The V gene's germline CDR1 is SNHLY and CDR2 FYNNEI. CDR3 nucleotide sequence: TGTGCCAGCAGAGTACAGCTAGCCTATGGCTACACCTTC. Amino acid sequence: CASRVQLAYGYTF.

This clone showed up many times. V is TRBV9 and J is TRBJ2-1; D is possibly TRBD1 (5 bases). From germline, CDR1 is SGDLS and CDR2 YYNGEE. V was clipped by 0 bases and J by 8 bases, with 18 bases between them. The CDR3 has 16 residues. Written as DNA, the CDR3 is TGTGCCAGCAGCGTAGAAATGGGGCGCCGGTTAGATGAGCAGTTCTTC. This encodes CASSVEMGRRLDEQFF.

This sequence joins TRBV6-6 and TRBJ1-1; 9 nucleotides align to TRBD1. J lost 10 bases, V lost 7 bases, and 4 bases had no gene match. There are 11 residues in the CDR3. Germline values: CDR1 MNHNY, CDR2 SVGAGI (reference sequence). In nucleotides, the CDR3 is TGTGCCAGCATTACAGGGGGCCGAGCTTTCTTT. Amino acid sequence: CASITGGRAFF.

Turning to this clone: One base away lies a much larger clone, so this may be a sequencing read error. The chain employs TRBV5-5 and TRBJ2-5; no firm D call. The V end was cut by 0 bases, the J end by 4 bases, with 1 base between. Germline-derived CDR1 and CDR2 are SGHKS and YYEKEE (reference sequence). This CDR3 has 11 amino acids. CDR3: CASSLVETQYF. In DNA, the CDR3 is TGTGCCAGCAGCTTGGTAGAGACCCAGTACTTC.

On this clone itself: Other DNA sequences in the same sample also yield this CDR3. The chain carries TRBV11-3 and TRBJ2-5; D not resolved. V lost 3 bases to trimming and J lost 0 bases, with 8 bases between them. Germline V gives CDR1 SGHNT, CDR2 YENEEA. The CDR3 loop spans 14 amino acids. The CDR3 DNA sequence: TGTGCCAGCAGCTTCTCCGGATACCAAGAGACCCAGTACTTC. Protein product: CASSFSGYQETQYF.

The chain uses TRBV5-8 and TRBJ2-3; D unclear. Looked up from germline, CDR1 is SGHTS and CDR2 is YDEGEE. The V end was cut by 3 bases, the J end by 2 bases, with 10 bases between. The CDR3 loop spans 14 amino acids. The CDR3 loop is CASSSYQLTDTQYF. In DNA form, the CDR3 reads TGTGCCAGCAGCTCCTACCAGCTCACAGATACGCAGTATTTT. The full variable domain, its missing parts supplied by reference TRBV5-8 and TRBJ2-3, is EAGVTQSPTHLIKTRGQQATLRCSPISGHTSVYWYQQALGLGLQFLLWYDEGEERNRGNFPPRFSGRQFPNYSSELNVNALELEDSALYLCASSSYQLTDTQYFGPGTRLTVL.

CDR3 sequence (DNA): TGCGCCAGCAGCGAGGTTGGGGCTCAAAAACTGTTTTTT. This sequence encodes CASSEVGAQKLFF. The chain employs TRBV5-1 and TRBJ1-4; weak D call: TRBD1 (5 bases). Trimming took 4 bases from V and 9 from J, leaving 13 bases between them. In germline, CDR1 is SGHRS, CDR2 YFSETQ. The CDR3 runs to 13 residues.

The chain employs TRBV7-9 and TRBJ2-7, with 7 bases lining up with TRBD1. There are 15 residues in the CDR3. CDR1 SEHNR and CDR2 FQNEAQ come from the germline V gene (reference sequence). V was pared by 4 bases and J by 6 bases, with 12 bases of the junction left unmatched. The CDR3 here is CASSYGTVSLGEQYF. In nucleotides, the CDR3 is TGTGCCAGCAGCTACGGGACAGTCAGTCTGGGCGAGCAGTACTTC.

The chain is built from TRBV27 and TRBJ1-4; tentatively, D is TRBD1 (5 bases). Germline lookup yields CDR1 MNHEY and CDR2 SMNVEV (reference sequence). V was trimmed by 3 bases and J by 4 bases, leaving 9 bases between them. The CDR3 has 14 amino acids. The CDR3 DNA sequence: TGTGCCAGCAGTTTCGACAGAAATAATGAAAAACTGTTTTTT. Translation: CASSFDRNNEKLFF.

The CDR3, as DNA: TGTGCCAGCAGCTCGGACAGAATACTTACCGTCTACGAGCAGTACTTC. Protein: CASSSDRILTVYEQYF. The chain is built from TRBV5-4 and TRBJ2-7; a weak D match, TRBD1 (6 bases). The CDR3 is 16 residues long. V dropped 3 bases and J dropped 3 bases, with 19 bases sitting between them. Germline V gene sequence: CDR1 SGHNT, CDR2 YYREEE (reference sequence).

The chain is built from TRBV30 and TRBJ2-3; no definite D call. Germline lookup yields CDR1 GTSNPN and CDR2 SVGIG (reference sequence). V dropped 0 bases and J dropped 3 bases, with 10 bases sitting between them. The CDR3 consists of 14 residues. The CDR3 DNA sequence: TGTGCCTGGAGTGTAAGGCTGATTACAGATACGCAGTATTTT. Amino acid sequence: CAWSVRLITDTQYF.

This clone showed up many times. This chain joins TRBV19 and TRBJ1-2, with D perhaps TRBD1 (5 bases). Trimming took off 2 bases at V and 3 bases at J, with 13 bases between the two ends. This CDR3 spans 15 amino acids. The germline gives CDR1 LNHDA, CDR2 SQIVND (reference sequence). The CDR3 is CASSISSGMDYGYTF. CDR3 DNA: TGTGCCAGTAGTATATCATCAGGGATGGACTATGGCTACACCTTC.

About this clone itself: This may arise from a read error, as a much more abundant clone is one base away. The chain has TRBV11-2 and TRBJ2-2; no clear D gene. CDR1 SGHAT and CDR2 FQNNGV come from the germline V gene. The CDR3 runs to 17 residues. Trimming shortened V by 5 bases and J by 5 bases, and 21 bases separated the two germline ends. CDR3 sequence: CASSAVGRICGTGELFF. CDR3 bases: TGTGCCAGCAGCGCCGTTGGCAGGATTTGTGGAACCGGGGAGCTGTTTTTT. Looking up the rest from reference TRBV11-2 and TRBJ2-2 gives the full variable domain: EAGVAQSPRYKIIEKRQSVAFWCNPISGHATLYWYQQILGQGPKLLIQFQNNGVVDDSQLPKDRFSAERLKGVDSTLKIQPAKLEDSAVYLCASSAVGRICGTGELFFGEGSRLTVL.

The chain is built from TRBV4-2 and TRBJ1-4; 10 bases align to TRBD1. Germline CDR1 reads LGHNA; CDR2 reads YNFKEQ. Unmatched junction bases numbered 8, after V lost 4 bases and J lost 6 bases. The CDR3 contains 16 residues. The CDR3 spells CASSLLPGTGDEKLFF. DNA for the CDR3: TGTGCCAGCAGCCTGCTTCCCGGGACAGGGGATGAAAAACTGTTTTTT.

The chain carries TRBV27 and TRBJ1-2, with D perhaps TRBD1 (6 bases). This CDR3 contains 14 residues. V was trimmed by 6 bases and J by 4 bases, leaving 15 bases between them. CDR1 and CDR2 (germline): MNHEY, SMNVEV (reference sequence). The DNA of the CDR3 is TGTGCCAGCAGGTACAGGGCCGTAGGCTATGGCTACACCTTC. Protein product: CASRYRAVGYGYTF.